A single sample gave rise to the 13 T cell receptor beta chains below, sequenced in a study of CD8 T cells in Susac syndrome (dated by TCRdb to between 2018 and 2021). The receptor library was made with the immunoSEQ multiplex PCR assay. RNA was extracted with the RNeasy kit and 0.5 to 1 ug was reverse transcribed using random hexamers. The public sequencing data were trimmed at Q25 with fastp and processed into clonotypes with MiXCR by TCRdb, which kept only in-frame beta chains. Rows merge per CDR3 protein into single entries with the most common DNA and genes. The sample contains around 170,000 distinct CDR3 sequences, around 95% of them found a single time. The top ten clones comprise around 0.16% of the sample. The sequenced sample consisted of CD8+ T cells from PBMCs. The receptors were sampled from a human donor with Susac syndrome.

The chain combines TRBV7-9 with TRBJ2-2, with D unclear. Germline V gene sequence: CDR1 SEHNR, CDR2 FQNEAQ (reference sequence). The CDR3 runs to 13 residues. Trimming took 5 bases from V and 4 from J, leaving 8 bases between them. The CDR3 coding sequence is TGTGCCAGCAGCCAAGACACCACCGGGGAGCTGTTTTTT. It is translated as CASSQDTTGELFF.

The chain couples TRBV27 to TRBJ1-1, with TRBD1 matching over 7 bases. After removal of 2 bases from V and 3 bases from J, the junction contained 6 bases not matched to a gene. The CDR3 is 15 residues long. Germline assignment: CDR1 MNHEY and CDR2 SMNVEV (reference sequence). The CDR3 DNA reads TGTGCCAGCAGTTTACAGGGGGTTGGGGACACTGAAGCTTTCTTT. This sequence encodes CASSLQGVGDTEAFF.

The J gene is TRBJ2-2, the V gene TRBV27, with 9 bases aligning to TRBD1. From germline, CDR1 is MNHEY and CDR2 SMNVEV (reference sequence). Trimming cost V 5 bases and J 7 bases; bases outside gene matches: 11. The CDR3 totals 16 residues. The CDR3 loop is CASSLFPQGADGELFF. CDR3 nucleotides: TGTGCCAGCAGTCTCTTTCCACAGGGGGCTGACGGGGAGCTGTTTTTT.

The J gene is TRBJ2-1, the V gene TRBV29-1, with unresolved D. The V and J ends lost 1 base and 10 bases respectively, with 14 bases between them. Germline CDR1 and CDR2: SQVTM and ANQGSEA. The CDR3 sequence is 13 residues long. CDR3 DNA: TGCAGCGTTGAAGGTCCGACCGCGCGGGAGCAGTTCTTC. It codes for CSVEGPTAREQFF.

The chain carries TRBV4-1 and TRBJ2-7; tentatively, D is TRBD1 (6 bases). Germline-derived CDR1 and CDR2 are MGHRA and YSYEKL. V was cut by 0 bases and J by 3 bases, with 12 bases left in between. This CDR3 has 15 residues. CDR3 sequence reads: CASSQDRGRGYEQYF. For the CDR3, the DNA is TGCGCCAGCAGCCAAGATCGGGGCAGGGGCTACGAGCAGTACTTC.

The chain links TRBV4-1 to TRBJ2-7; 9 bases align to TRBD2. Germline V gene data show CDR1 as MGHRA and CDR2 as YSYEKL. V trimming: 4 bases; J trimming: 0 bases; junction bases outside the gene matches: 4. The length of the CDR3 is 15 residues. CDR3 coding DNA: TGCGCCAGCAGCCGCCCGGGACTAGCCTCCTACGAGCAGTACTTC. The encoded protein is CASSRPGLASYEQYF.

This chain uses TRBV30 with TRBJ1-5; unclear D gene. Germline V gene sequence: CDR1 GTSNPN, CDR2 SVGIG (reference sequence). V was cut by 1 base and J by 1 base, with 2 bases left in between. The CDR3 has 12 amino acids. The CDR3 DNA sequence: TGTGCCTGGAGTGACAGCAATCAGCCCCAGCATTTT. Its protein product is CAWSDSNQPQHF.

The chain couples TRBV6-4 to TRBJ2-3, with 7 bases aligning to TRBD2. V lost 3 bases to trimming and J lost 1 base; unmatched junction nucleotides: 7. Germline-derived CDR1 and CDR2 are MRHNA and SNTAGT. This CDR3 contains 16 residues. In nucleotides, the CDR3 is TGTGCCAGCAGTGAAAGCGGGGTGGGAGGCACAGATACGCAGTATTTT. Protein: CASSESGVGGTDTQYF.

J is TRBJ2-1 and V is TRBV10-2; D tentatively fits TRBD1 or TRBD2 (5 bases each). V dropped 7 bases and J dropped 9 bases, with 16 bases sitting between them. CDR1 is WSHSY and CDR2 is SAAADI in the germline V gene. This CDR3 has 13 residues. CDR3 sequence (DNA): TGCGCCAGCATAAGGACTGAGAGGGGTGAGCAGTTCTTC. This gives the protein CASIRTERGEQFF.

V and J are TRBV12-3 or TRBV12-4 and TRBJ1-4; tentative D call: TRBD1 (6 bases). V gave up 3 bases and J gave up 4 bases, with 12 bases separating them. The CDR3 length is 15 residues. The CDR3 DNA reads TGTGCCAGCAGTTTTCCTGGACAGCATAATGAAAAACTGTTTTTT. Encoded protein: CASSFPGQHNEKLFF.

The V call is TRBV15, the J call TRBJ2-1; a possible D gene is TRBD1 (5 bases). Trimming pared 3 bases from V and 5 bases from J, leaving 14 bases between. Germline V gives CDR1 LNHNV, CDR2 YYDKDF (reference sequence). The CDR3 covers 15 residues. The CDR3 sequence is CATSRDRDRNNEQFF. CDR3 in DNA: TGTGCCACCAGCAGGGATCGAGACAGAAACAATGAGCAGTTCTTC. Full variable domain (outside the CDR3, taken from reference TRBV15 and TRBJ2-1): DAMVIQNPRYQVTQFGKPVTLSCSQTLNHNVMYWYQQKSSQAPKLLFHYYDKDFNNEADTPDNFQSRRPNTSFCFLDIRSPGLGDTAMYLCATSRDRDRNNEQFFGPGTRLTVL.

CDR3 sequence (DNA): TGTGCCAGCAGTGAGGAGGGCAGGAGCACTGAAGCTTTCTTT. Its protein product is CASSEEGRSTEAFF. The rearrangement links TRBV2 to TRBJ1-1, with D unresolved. This CDR3 comprises 14 residues. Trimming removed 3 bases from V and 4 bases from J, with 12 bases in between. Germline V gene data show CDR1 as SNHLY and CDR2 as FYNNEI.

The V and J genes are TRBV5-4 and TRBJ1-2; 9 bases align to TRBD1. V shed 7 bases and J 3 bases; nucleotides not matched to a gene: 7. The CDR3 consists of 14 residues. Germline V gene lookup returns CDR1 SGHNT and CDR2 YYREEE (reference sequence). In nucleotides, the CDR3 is TGTGCCAGCGCCTCGCGGGACAGGGACTATGGCTACACCTTC. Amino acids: CASASRDRDYGYTF.